One T cell receptor beta chain is described in this entry. CDR3 length: 16 residues. V lost 3 bases, J lost 8 bases, and 22 bases lay in between. Germline CDR1 LNHDA, CDR2 SQIVND (reference sequence). Methods used by the authors: Cell counts per sample came from amplifying reference gene primers. The protocol was immunoSEQ multiplex PCR, while the TCRdb copy is restricted to in-frame clones and leaves out a portion. The V and J calls and clone size were taken over from that table, and D and trimming were inferred from the DNA. The repertoire holds around 260,000 clones, with 80% to 85% as singletons. The sample belongs to a study of blood T cell repertoires in COVID-19. Across the study: The cDNA or gDNA used as material had been derived from T cells, B-cell-depleted T cells, or PBMCs.

The Seattle site enrolled patients during active infection and followed them longitudinally. V usage is TRBV19 and J usage is TRBJ1-2, with a possible D match to TRBD1 (5 bases). Sequenced sample: peripheral blood. The sequence derives from a person between 65 and 80 years old with COVID-19, enrolled during active disease. The DNA for the CDR3 is TGTGCCAGTAGTATGCGGGGGACGGCCCCCCCAGGAGGCTACACCTTC. Its translation: CASSMRGTAPPGGYTF.